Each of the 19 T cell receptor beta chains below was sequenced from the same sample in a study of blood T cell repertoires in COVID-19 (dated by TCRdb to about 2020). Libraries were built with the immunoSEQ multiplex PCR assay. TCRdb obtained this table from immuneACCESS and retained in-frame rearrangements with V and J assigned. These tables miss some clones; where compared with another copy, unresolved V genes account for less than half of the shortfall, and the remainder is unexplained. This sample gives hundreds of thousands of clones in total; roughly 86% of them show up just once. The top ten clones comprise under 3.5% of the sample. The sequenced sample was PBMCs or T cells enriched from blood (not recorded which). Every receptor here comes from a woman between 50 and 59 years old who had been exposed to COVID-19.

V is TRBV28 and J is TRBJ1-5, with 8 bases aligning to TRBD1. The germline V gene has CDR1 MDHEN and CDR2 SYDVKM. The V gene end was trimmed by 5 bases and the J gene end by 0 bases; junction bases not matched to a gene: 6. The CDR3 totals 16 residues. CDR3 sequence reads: CASSVTGGSSNQPQHF. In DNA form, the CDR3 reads TGTGCCAGCAGTGTAACAGGGGGGTCTAGCAATCAGCCCCAGCATTTT.

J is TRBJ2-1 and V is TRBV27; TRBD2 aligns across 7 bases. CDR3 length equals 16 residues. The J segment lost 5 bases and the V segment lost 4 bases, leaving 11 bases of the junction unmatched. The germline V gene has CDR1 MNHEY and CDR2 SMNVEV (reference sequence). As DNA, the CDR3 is TGTGCCAGCAGTTCCGCTACAGCTAGCGGCGACAATGAGCAGTTCTTC. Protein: CASSSATASGDNEQFF.

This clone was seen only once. DNA of the CDR3: TGCAGTGCTAGTGAGACAGGGGGTAGCAATCAGCCCCAGCATTTT. This encodes CSASETGGSNQPQHF. The chain uses TRBV20-1 and TRBJ1-5; 9 nucleotides match TRBD1. The CDR3 covers 15 residues. V shed 3 bases, J shed 0 bases, and the junction held 3 bases outside the gene matches. Germline V gives CDR1 DFQATT, CDR2 SNEGSKA (reference sequence).

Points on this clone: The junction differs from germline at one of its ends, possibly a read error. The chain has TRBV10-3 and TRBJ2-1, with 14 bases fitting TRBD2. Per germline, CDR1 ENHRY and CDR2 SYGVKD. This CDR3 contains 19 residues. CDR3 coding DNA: TGTGCCATCAGTGTTCCAAGGGGGACTAGCGGGGGCTCCCACAATGAGCAGTTCTTC. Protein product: CAISVPRGTSGGSHNEQFF.

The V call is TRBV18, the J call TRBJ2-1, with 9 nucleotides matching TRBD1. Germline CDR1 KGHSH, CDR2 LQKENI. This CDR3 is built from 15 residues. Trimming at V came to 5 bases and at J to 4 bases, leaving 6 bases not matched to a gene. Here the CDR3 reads CASSTDRGTYNEQFF. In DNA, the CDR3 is TGTGCCAGCTCAACCGACAGGGGGACTTACAATGAGCAGTTCTTC. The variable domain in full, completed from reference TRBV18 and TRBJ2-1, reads NAGVMQNPRHLVRRRGQEARLRCSPMKGHSHVYWYRQLPEEGLKFMVYLQKENIIDESGMPKERFSAEFPKEGPSILRIQQVVRGDSAAYFCASSTDRGTYNEQFFGPGTRLTVL.

As DNA, the CDR3 is TGTGCCAGTAGTTCGTTCCCGACAGTTTCCTTGGACAATGAGCAGTTCTTC. Translating gives CASSSFPTVSLDNEQFF. V usage is TRBV19 and J usage is TRBJ2-1; tentative D call: TRBD1 (5 bases). Germline V gives CDR1 LNHDA, CDR2 SQIVND (reference sequence). The V end lost 5 bases, the J end lost 5 bases, and 22 bases lay between the germline ends. This CDR3 spans 17 amino acids.

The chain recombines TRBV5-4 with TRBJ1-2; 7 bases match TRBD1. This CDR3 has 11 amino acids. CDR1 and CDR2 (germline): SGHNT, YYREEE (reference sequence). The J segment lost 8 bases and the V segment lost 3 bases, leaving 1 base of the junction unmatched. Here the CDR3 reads CASSSGGGYTF. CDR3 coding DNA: TGTGCCAGCAGCTCAGGGGGAGGCTACACCTTC.

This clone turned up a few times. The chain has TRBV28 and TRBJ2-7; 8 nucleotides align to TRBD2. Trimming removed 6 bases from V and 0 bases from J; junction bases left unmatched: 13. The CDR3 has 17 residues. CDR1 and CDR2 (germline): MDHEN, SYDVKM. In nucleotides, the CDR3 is TGTGCCAGCAGAGAACCTATAGCGGGGCGCTCCTCCTACGAGCAGTACTTC. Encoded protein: CASREPIAGRSSYEQYF.

CDR3 in amino acids: CASVLPLNTEAFF. The CDR3 DNA sequence: TGTGCCAGCGTACTTCCGCTGAACACTGAAGCTTTCTTT. The V call is TRBV18, the J call TRBJ1-1, with D hard to call. The germline gives CDR1 KGHSH, CDR2 LQKENI. Deletions cut 8 bases from V and 0 bases from J, with 10 bases between. CDR3 length equals 13 residues.

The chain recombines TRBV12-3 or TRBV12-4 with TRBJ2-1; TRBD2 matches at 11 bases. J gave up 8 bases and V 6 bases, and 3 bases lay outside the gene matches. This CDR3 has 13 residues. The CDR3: CASRLAGGYEQFF. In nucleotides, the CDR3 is TGTGCCAGCAGGCTAGCGGGGGGCTATGAGCAGTTCTTC.

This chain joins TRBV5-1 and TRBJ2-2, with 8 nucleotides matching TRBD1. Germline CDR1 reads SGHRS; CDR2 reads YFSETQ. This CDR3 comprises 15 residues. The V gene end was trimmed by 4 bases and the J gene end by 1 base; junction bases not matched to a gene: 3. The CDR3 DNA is TGCGCCAGCAGCCCCGGGACAGGGAACACCGGGGAGCTGTTTTTT. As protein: CASSPGTGNTGELFF.

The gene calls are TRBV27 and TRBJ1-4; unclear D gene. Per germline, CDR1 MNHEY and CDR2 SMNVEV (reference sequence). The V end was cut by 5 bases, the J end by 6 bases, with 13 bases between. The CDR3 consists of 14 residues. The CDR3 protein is CASSPSGVYEKLFF. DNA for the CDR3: TGTGCCAGCAGTCCTAGCGGGGTGTATGAAAAACTGTTTTTT.

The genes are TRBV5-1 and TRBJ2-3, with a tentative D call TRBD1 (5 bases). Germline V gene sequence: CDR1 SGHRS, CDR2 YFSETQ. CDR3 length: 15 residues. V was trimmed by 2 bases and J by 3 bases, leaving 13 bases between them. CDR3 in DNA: TGCGCCAGCAGCTTAAGACAGCCCCAGACAGATACGCAGTATTTT. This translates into CASSLRQPQTDTQYF.

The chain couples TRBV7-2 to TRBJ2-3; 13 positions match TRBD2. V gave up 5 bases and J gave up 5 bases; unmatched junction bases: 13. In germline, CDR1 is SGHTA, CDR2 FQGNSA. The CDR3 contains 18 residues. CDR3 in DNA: TGTGCCAGCAGCAAGAGACTAGCGGGGGGTGGAGGTGGAGATACGCAGTATTTT. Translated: CASSKRLAGGGGGDTQYF.

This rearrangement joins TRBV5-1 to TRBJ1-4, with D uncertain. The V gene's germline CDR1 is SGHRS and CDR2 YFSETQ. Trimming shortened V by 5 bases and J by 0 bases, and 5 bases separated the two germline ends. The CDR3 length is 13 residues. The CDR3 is CASSSTTNEKLFF. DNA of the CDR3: TGCGCCAGCAGTTCCACAACTAATGAAAAACTGTTTTTT.

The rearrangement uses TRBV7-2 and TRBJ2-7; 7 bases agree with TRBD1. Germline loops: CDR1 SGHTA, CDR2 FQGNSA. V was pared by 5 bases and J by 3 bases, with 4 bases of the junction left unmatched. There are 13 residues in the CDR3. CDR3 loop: CASSVQGIYEQYF. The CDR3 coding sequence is TGTGCCAGCAGCGTACAGGGGATCTACGAGCAGTACTTC.

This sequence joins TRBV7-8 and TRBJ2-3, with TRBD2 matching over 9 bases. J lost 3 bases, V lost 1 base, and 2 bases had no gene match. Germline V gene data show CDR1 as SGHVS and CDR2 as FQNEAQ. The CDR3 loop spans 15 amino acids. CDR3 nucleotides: TGTGCCAGCAGCTTAGGTCTAGCGGGGACAGATACGCAGTATTTT. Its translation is CASSLGLAGTDTQYF.

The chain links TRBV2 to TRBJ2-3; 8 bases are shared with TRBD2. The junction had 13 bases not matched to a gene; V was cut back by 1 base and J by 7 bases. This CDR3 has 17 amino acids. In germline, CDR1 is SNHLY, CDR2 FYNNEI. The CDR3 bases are TGTGCCAGCAGTGAAGAGATGGCGGGGGGCGCTCTTAATACGCAGTATTTT. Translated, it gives CASSEEMAGGALNTQYF. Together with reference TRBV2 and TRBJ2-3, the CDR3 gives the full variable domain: EPEVTQTPSHQVTQMGQEVILRCVPISNHLYFYWYRQILGQKVEFLVSFYNNEISEKSEIFDDQFSVERPDGSNFTLKIRSTKLEDSAMYFCASSEEMAGGALNTQYFGPGTRLTVL.

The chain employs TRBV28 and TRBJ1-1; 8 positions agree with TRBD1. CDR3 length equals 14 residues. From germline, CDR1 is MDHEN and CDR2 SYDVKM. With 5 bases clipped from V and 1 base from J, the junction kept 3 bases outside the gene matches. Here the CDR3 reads CASSKGQGNTEAFF. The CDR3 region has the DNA TGTGCCAGCAGTAAAGGACAGGGGAACACTGAAGCTTTCTTT.